Listed here are 21 T cell receptor beta chains from one sample, sequenced in a study of cytomegalovirus exposure and HLA in healthy donors. The PCR made use of 60 Vbeta and 13 Jbeta primers. Produced via immunoSEQ multiplex PCR; TCRdb's table is partial and in-frame only. The table lists tens of thousands of clones, about three quarters of them singletons, with under 3.5% in the top ten. The sequencing input was PBMCs. These receptors came from a middle-aged man in good health and CMV-seropositive.

The V gene is TRBV28, the J gene TRBJ2-7, with 9 bases aligning to TRBD1. V lost 2 bases to trimming and J lost 4 bases; unmatched junction nucleotides: 12. Germline V gene data show CDR1 as MDHEN and CDR2 as SYDVKM. The CDR3 loop spans 17 amino acids. CDR3 sequence reads: CASSLAMEGQGHYEQYF. In nucleotides, the CDR3 is TGTGCCAGCAGTTTAGCGATGGAAGGACAGGGGCATTACGAGCAGTACTTC.

The chain recombines TRBV9 with TRBJ2-7; 7 bases fit TRBD1. Germline lookup yields CDR1 SGDLS and CDR2 YYNGEE. The trim removed 4 bases at V and 0 bases at J, leaving 4 bases unmatched. This CDR3 has 14 residues. The CDR3 DNA sequence: TGTGCCAGCAGCACGACAGGGAACTCCTACGAGCAGTACTTC. Translation gives CASSTTGNSYEQYF.

This clone was seen a few times. The chain carries TRBV29-1 and TRBJ2-1, with TRBD2 as a possible D gene (6 bases). Germline V CDR1 and CDR2: SQVTM, ANQGSEA. This CDR3 contains 14 residues. Trimming removed 4 bases from V and 1 base from J, with 11 bases in between. The CDR3 here is CSVVGGGSYNEQFF. Here the CDR3 DNA reads TGCAGCGTTGTCGGGGGTGGATCCTACAATGAGCAGTTCTTC.

V and J are TRBV30 and TRBJ1-2; 7 bases map to TRBD1. CDR3 length: 13 amino acids. V was clipped by 1 base and J by 4 bases; unmatched bases: 3. CDR1 and CDR2 from the germline V gene are GTSNPN and SVGIG (reference sequence). The CDR3, as DNA: TGTGCCTGGAGTGAAGGGACAGCCTATGGCTACACCTTC. It is translated as CAWSEGTAYGYTF.

The J gene is TRBJ2-7, the V gene TRBV7-2; 12 positions match TRBD2. V shed 5 bases and J 4 bases; nucleotides not matched to a gene: 6. CDR1 is SGHTA and CDR2 is FQGNSA in the germline V gene. CDR3 length equals 15 residues. The CDR3 reads CASSATSGSYYEQYF. CDR3 DNA: TGTGCCAGCAGCGCGACTAGCGGGAGTTATTACGAGCAGTACTTC.

The chain joins TRBV27 to TRBJ2-1, with D possibly TRBD2 on 7 matching bases. V was pared by 3 bases and J by 5 bases, with 26 bases between. The CDR3 spans 19 residues. Germline loops: CDR1 MNHEY, CDR2 SMNVEV (reference sequence). The CDR3 coding sequence is TGTGCCAGCAGTTTCGGCGTGGGGGCAAGGGAGGGCCTAAACAATGAGCAGTTCTTC. This codes for CASSFGVGAREGLNNEQFF.

The rearrangement links TRBV7-2 to TRBJ2-1, with 9 positions matching TRBD1. V shed 5 bases, J shed 8 bases, and the junction held 10 bases outside the gene matches. The CDR3 spans 15 residues. The germline CDR1 and CDR2 sequences are SGHTA and FQGNSA. The CDR3 sequence: CASSASPQGAYEQFF. CDR3 DNA sequence: TGTGCCAGCAGCGCCAGCCCACAGGGGGCATATGAGCAGTTCTTC.

This clone was seen a single time. This rearrangement joins TRBV19 to TRBJ1-2, with TRBD1 matching 7 bases. In germline, CDR1 is LNHDA, CDR2 SQIVND (reference sequence). V was pared by 4 bases and J by 8 bases, with 7 bases of the junction left unmatched. This CDR3 spans 13 amino acids. In DNA form, the CDR3 reads TGTGCCAGTAGTACAAGACAGGGCTTCGGCTACACCTTC. Residues: CASSTRQGFGYTF.

The chain couples TRBV12-2 to TRBJ1-2. TRBV12-2 is recorded as a pseudogene. This CDR3 region has 18 residues. The CDR3 sequence: CASRLPDGTFKALYGYTF. The CDR3 nucleotides read TGTGCAAGTCGCTTACCAGATGGAACCTTTAAAGCGCTCTATGGCTACACCTTC.

This chain joins TRBV10-3 and TRBJ2-7; 9 bases match TRBD2. This CDR3 comprises 13 residues. After removal of 10 bases from V and 3 bases from J, the junction contained 7 bases not matched to a gene. Germline values: CDR1 ENHRY, CDR2 SYGVKD. CDR3 protein: CATHGTSNYEQYF. The CDR3 nucleotides read TGTGCCACCCACGGGACTAGCAACTACGAGCAGTACTTC.

This clone was observed a handful of times. This chain's CDR3 is CASQGGPPREQYF. The CDR3 nucleotides read TGTGCCTCTCAGGGAGGACCCCCCCGCGAGCAGTACTTC. The gene calls are TRBV30 and TRBJ2-7; D perhaps matches TRBD2 (6 bases). Trimming took off 7 bases at V and 6 bases at J, with 19 bases between the two ends. The CDR3 has 13 amino acids. Germline V gene sequence: CDR1 GTSNPN, CDR2 SVGIG (reference sequence).

The chain uses TRBV18 and TRBJ2-4; 9 nucleotides align to TRBD2. The CDR3 sequence is 16 residues long. From germline, CDR1 is KGHSH and CDR2 LQKENI. J gave up 5 bases and V 5 bases, and 10 bases lay outside the gene matches. CDR3: CASSRGGSGSENIQYF. CDR3 bases: TGTGCCAGCTCAAGAGGTGGTAGCGGGAGTGAAAACATTCAGTACTTC.

This chain links TRBV7-7 with TRBJ2-5, with D possibly matching TRBD2 (5 bases). The V and J ends lost 2 bases and 2 bases respectively, with 6 bases between them. The CDR3 sequence is 13 residues long. CDR1 and CDR2 (germline): SSHAT, FNYEAQ (reference sequence). This CDR3 is CASSLTRQETQYF. In DNA, the CDR3 is TGTGCCAGCAGCTTAACTAGACAAGAGACCCAGTACTTC.

J is TRBJ1-1 and V is TRBV5-4; perhaps TRBD1 as D (6 bases). Germline CDR1 is SGHNT and CDR2 is YYREEE (reference sequence). There are 13 residues in the CDR3. Trimming left V 4 bases short and J 6 bases short, with 13 bases between. The CDR3 sequence is CASSPQGIAEAFF. DNA for the CDR3: TGTGCCAGCAGCCCACAGGGTATCGCTGAAGCTTTCTTT.

The V call is TRBV11-2, the J call TRBJ2-4, with D hard to call. CDR1 SGHAT and CDR2 FQNNGV come from the germline V gene. The CDR3 spans 16 residues. V gave up 2 bases and J gave up 2 bases, with 13 bases separating them. The CDR3 protein is CASSLRRSESKNIQYF. In DNA, the CDR3 is TGTGCCAGCAGCTTACGGCGGAGCGAGTCCAAAAACATTCAGTACTTC.

A few counts support this clone. The genes are TRBV11-2 and TRBJ2-2, with 8 nucleotides matching TRBD1. CDR1 SGHAT and CDR2 FQNNGV come from the germline V gene. There are 14 residues in the CDR3. Trimming took 7 bases from V and 1 from J; bases not matched to a gene: 2. The CDR3 sequence is CASNGQGNTGELFF. In DNA, the CDR3 is TGTGCCAGCAACGGACAGGGGAACACCGGGGAGCTGTTTTTT.

The chain recombines TRBV4-2 with TRBJ1-2, with 7 bases identical to TRBD1. With 0 bases clipped from V and 6 bases from J, the junction kept 1 base outside the gene matches. From germline, CDR1 is LGHNA and CDR2 YNFKEQ. The length of the CDR3 is 13 residues. The CDR3 DNA reads TGTGCCAGCAGCCAAGACAGGGGGGATGGCTACACCTTC. This translates into CASSQDRGDGYTF.

This clone was detected only once. V usage is TRBV19 and J usage is TRBJ2-7; 13 bases line up with TRBD2. This CDR3 is 17 amino acids long. Germline loops: CDR1 LNHDA, CDR2 SQIVND (reference sequence). J lost 2 bases, V lost 5 bases, and 9 bases had no gene match. CDR3 in DNA: TGTGCCAGTAGTGCCCGGACTAGCGGGAGTATCCCCTACGAGCAGTACTTC. Its protein is CASSARTSGSIPYEQYF.

The rearrangement links TRBV14 to TRBJ2-7, with 13 bases matching TRBD2. J gave up 4 bases and V 4 bases, and 10 bases lay outside the gene matches. The CDR3 has 17 residues. Germline loops: CDR1 SGHDN, CDR2 FVKESK. CDR3 amino acids: CASSLGGLAGRGYEQYF. In DNA form, the CDR3 reads TGTGCCAGCAGCCTAGGGGGACTAGCGGGAAGAGGGTACGAGCAGTACTTC.

As to this clone: Mismatch with germline at one junction end may stem from a read error. The DNA for the CDR3 is TGTTCCAGCAGCGGCCTTAGGGACAGACCAACAGATACGCAGTATTTT. Amino acid sequence: CSSSGLRDRPTDTQYF. This chain connects TRBV7-9 to TRBJ2-3; the match to TRBD1 covers 7 bases. The germline V gene encodes CDR1 SEHNR and CDR2 FQNEAQ (reference sequence). The CDR3 runs 16 residues. The full variable domain, in which reference TRBV7-9 and TRBJ2-3 provide the parts outside the CDR3, is DTGVSQNPRHKITKRGQNVTFRCDPISEHNRLYWYRQTLGQGPEFLTYFQNEAQLEKSRLLSDRFSAERPKGSFSTLEIQRTEQGDSAMYLCSSSGLRDRPTDTQYFGPGTRLTVL.

V is TRBV5-1 and J is TRBJ2-3; 10 bases are a match to TRBD2. V dropped 4 bases and J dropped 1; count of bases not matched to a gene: 6. The CDR3 covers 16 residues. Germline CDR1 SGHRS, CDR2 YFSETQ. CDR3: CASSPLAGARTDTQYF. Written as DNA, the CDR3 is TGCGCCAGCAGCCCTCTAGCGGGAGCCCGCACAGATACGCAGTATTTT. Filled out from reference TRBV5-1 and TRBJ2-3, the complete variable domain reads KAGVTQTPRYLIKTRGQQVTLSCSPISGHRSVSWYQQTPGQGLQFLFEYFSETQRNKGNFPGRFSGRQFSNSRSEMNVSTLELGDSALYLCASSPLAGARTDTQYFGPGTRLTVL.